What follows are 3 T cell receptor beta chains derived from one specimen sequenced in a study of T cells in Graves' hyperthyroidism and ophthalmopathy. The TCR beta CDR3 regions underwent amplification using RNA transcripts as the source. The TCR CDR3 first-round RT-PCR relied on the HTBI primer set. MiXCR, run by TCRdb on the multiplex PCR reads, gives a single entry per CDR3 protein. Among approximately 520,000 distinct CDR3 sequences listed, around 20% were seen once. The sequencing sample was made of blood. These TCRs come from a man aged 18 to 30 with Graves' hyperthyroidism.

The V and J genes are TRBV9 and TRBJ2-2; D assignment may be TRBD1 or TRBD2 (5 bases each). The V end lost 4 bases, the J end lost 2 bases, and 15 bases lay between the germline ends. The CDR3 consists of 16 residues. Germline V gene data show CDR1 as SGDLS and CDR2 as YYNGEE. CDR3 in amino acids: CASSSWPGLNTGELFF. The CDR3 nucleotides are TGTGCCAGCAGCTCATGGCCGGGGCTAAACACCGGGGAGCTGTTTTTT.

The chain carries TRBV12-3 or TRBV12-4 and TRBJ2-7; TRBD2 agrees at 8 bases. The CDR3 totals 15 residues. The V and J ends lost 5 bases and 3 bases, in that order; junction bases with no gene match: 9. CDR3 sequence reads: CASSPTSGGLYEQYF. In DNA form, the CDR3 reads TGTGCCAGCAGTCCTACTAGCGGAGGCCTCTACGAGCAGTACTTC.

V usage is TRBV2 and J usage is TRBJ2-2; 7 nucleotides line up with TRBD1. The CDR3 has 14 residues. V lost 4 bases to trimming and J lost 6 bases; unmatched junction nucleotides: 5. CDR1 is SNHLY and CDR2 is FYNNEI in the germline V gene. CDR3 nucleotide sequence: TGTGCCAGCAGTGGCGACAGGGTGGCCGGGGAGCTGTTTTTT. Amino acid sequence: CASSGDRVAGELFF.